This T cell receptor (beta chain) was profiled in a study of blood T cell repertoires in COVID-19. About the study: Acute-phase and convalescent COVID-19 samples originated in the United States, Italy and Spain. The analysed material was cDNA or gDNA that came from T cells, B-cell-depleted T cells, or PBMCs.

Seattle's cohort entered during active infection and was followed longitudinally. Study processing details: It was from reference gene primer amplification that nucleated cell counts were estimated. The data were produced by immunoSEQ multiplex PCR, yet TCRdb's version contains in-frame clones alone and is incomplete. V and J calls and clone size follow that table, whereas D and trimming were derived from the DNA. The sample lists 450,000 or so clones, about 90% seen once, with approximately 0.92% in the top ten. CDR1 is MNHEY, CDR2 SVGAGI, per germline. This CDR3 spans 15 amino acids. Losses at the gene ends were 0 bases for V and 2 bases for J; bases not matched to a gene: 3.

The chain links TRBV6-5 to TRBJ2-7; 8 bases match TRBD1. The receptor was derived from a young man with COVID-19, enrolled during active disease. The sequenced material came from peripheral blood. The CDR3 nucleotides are TGTGCCAGCAGTTACTCGCCAGGGGGCCCCTACGAGCAGTACTTC. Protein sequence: CASSYSPGGPYEQYF.